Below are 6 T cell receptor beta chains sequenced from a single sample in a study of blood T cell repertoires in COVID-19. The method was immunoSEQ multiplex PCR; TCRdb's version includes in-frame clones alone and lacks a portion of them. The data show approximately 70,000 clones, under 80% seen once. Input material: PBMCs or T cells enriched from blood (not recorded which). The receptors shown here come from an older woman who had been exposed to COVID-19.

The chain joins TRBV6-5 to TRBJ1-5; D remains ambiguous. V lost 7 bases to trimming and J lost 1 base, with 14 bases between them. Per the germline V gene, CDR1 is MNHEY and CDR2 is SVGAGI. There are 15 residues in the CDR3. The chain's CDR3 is CASTRAAESNQPQHF. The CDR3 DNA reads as TGTGCCAGCACGAGGGCAGCGGAAAGCAATCAGCCCCAGCATTTT.

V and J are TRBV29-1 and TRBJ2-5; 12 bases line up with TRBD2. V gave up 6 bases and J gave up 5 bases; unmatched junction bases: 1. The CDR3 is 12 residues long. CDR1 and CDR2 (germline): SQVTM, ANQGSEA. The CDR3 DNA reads TGCAGCGTGGGGACTAGCGGGGAGACCCAGTACTTC. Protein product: CSVGTSGETQYF. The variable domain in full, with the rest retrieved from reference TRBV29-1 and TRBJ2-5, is SAVISQKPSRDICQRGTSLTIQCQVDSQVTMMFWYRQQPGQSLTLIATANQGSEATYESGFVIDKFPISRPNLTFSTLTVSNMSPEDSSIYLCSVGTSGETQYFGPGTRLLVL.

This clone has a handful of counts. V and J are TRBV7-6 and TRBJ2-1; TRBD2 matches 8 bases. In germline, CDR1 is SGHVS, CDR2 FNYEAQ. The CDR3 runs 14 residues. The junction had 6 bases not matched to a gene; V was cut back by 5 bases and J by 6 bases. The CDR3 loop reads CASSLGLALNEQFF. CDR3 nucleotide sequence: TGTGCCAGCAGCCTCGGACTAGCCCTCAATGAGCAGTTCTTC.

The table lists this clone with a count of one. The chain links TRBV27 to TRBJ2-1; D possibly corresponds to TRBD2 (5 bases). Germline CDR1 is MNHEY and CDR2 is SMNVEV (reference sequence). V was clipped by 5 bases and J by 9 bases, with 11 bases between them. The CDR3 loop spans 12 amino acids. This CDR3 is CASSLSAGEQFF. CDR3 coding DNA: TGTGCCAGCAGTCTCAGTGCGGGTGAGCAGTTCTTC.

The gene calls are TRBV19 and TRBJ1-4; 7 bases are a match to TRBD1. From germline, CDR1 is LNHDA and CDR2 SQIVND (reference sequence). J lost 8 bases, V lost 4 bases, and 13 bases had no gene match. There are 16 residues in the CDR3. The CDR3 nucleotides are TGTGCCAGTAGTACCCTTCGGGACAGAAAAAGGGAAAAACTGTTTTTT. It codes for CASSTLRDRKREKLFF.

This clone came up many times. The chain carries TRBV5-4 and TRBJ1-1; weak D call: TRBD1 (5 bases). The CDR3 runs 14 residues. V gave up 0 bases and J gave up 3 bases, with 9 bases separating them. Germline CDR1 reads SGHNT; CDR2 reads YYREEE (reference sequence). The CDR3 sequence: CASSLGQLDTEAFF. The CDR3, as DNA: TGTGCCAGCAGCTTGGGACAGCTAGACACTGAAGCTTTCTTT. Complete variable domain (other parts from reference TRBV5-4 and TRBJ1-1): ETGVTQSPTHLIKTRGQQVTLRCSSQSGHNTVSWYQQALGQGPQFIFQYYREEENGRGNFPPRFSGLQFPNYSSELNVNALELDDSALYLCASSLGQLDTEAFFGQGTRLTVV.